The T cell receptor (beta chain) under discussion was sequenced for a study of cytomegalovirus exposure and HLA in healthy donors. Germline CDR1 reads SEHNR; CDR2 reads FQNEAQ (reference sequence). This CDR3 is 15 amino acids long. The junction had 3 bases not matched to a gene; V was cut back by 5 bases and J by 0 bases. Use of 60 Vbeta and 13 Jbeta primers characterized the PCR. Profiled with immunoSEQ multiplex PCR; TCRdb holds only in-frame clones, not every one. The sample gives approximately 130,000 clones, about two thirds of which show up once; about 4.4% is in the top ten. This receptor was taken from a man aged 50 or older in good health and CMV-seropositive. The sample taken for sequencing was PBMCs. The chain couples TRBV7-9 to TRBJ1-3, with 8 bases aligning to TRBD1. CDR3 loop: CASSITGGSGNTIYF. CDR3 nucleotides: TGTGCCAGCAGCATTACAGGGGGCTCTGGAAACACCATATATTTT.